This TCR beta chain was sequenced for a study of cytotoxic CD8 clonotypes in ibrutinib-treated CLL. Study-level results: Clonality increased at ibrutinib response and stayed stable in sustained remission. At progression, however, it fell back toward baseline. Starting clonality was above that of age-matched healthy donors and tracked circulating CD8+ T-cell counts.

This CDR3 contains 13 residues. Germline loops: CDR1 MNHNY, CDR2 SVGAGI (reference sequence). Trimming stripped 8 bases from V and 3 bases from J, with 14 bases between. About this clone itself: Its specificity is not known.

Depth targeted 1 in 200,000 to 1 in 1 million T cells, averaging approximately 9.3x coverage per clonotype. This table comes from immunoSEQ multiplex PCR, and its TCRdb copy is limited to in-frame clones, with some not included. This table holds approximately 70,000 clones, over 75% found once. This receptor was identified in a human donor with chronic lymphocytic leukemia. V and J are TRBV6-6 and TRBJ2-7; D may be TRBD2 (5 bases). The material was PBMCs, obtained after 12 months of ibrutinib treatment. CDR3 DNA sequence: TGTGCCAGCGGTCCGGACTTCGACTACGAGCAGTACTTC. It encodes CASGPDFDYEQYF.